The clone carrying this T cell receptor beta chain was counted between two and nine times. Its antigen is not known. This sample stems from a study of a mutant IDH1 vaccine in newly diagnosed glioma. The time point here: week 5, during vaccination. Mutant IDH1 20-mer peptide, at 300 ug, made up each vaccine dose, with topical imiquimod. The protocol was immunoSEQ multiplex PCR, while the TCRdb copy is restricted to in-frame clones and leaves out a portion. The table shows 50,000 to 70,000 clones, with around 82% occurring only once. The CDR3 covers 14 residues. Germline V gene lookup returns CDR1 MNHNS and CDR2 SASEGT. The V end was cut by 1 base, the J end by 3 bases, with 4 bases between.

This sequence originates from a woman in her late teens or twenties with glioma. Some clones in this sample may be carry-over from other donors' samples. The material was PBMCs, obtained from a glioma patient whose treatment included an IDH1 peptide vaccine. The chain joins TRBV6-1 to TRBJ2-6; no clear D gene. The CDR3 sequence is CASSEGFGANVLTF. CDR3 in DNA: TGTGCCAGCAGTGAAGGGTTTGGGGCCAACGTCCTGACTTTC.